What follows are 18 T cell receptor beta chains derived from one specimen sequenced in a study of memory B cells and T cells in multiple sclerosis. CFSE-dim autoproliferating and CFSE-high non-proliferating T cells from unstimulated culture were sequenced separately. Replicate wells were pooled after less than eight days of stimulus-free culture of under 5.5x10^7 CFSE-labeled PBMCs. Libraries were prepared by immunoSEQ multiplex PCR; TCRdb keeps only in-frame clonotypes and omits some of them. Found here are about 42,000 clones, approximately 80% of them singletons; the top ten hold 1% to 1.3%. No antigen has been assigned to these receptors. Material: PBMCs from blood kept in culture. These receptors all come from a human donor with multiple sclerosis.

The chain combines TRBV6-5 with TRBJ1-2; 7 bases match TRBD1. V lost 5 bases and J lost 8; bases outside the gene matches: 11. CDR1 and CDR2 (germline): MNHEY, SVGAGI. The CDR3 runs 14 residues. The CDR3 nucleotides are TGTGCCAGCAGTAGACAGGGTGGGGAGTTGGGCTACACCTTC. Translating gives CASSRQGGELGYTF.

The chain recombines TRBV30 with TRBJ1-5; D possibly corresponds to TRBD1 (5 bases). CDR3 length equals 13 residues. V was clipped by 3 bases and J by 4 bases, with 10 bases between them. Germline V CDR1 and CDR2: GTSNPN, SVGIG (reference sequence). The chain's CDR3 is CAWSPQANQPQHF. The DNA of the CDR3 is TGTGCCTGGAGCCCACAGGCTAATCAGCCCCAGCATTTT.

This clone was observed a single time. This chain uses TRBV29-1 with TRBJ1-1; D gene ambiguous. Germline assignment: CDR1 SQVTM and CDR2 ANQGSEA. Trimming took 4 bases from V and 6 from J, leaving 15 bases between them. There are 13 residues in the CDR3. The CDR3 reads CSVGQLLLAEAFF. CDR3 nucleotides: TGCAGCGTTGGGCAACTGCTGTTAGCTGAAGCTTTCTTT.

This sequence joins TRBV4-1 and TRBJ2-1; D remains ambiguous. Germline V CDR1 and CDR2: MGHRA, YSYEKL. Trimming stripped 0 bases from V and 0 bases from J, with 12 bases between. The CDR3 has 17 amino acids. CDR3 DNA sequence: TGCGCCAGCAGCCAAGACTCGGCCGCCTTCTCCTACAATGAGCAGTTCTTC. As protein: CASSQDSAAFSYNEQFF.

The genes are TRBV5-1 and TRBJ2-3, with D tentatively TRBD2 (5 bases). V was trimmed by 3 bases and J by 0 bases, leaving 5 bases between them. The CDR3 totals 13 residues. Germline assignment: CDR1 SGHRS and CDR2 YFSETQ. This CDR3 is CASSSGSTDTQYF. CDR3 nucleotides: TGCGCCAGCAGCTCGGGGAGCACAGATACGCAGTATTTT. The full variable domain, with the rest looked up from reference TRBV5-1 and TRBJ2-3, is KAGVTQTPRYLIKTRGQQVTLSCSPISGHRSVSWYQQTPGQGLQFLFEYFSETQRNKGNFPGRFSGRQFSNSRSEMNVSTLELGDSALYLCASSSGSTDTQYFGPGTRLTVL.

DNA for the CDR3: TGTGCCAGCAGTCCAACTCAGCGGGACCGAGAATACACCTTC. Protein sequence: CASSPTQRDREYTF. This chain uses TRBV6-4 with TRBJ1-2; D possibly corresponds to TRBD1 (5 bases). Trimming removed 5 bases from V and 11 bases from J, with 21 bases in between. Per germline, CDR1 MRHNA and CDR2 SNTAGT. This CDR3 spans 14 amino acids.

The chain joins TRBV10-1 to TRBJ2-3; D gene ambiguous. The germline V gene has CDR1 WNHNN and CDR2 SYGVQD (reference sequence). The V and J ends lost 3 bases and 4 bases respectively, with 5 bases between them. There are 12 residues in the CDR3. The CDR3 loop is CASSDTPDTQYF. DNA for the CDR3: TGCGCCAGCAGTGATACTCCAGATACGCAGTATTTT.

The gene calls are TRBV4-1 and TRBJ2-5; TRBD1 might be the D (5 bases). V was shortened by 0 bases and J by 4 bases, with 12 bases between the two germline ends. CDR1 is MGHRA, CDR2 YSYEKL, per germline. The CDR3 extends over 15 amino acids. CDR3 sequence reads: CASSQDGREVETQYF. The CDR3 DNA follows: TGCGCCAGCAGCCAAGATGGCAGGGAAGTAGAGACCCAGTACTTC.

DNA of the CDR3: TGTGCCTGGAGTTGGGGCGGGGGTGAAGCTTTCTTT. Translated: CAWSWGGGEAFF. The chain links TRBV30 to TRBJ1-1; possible D gene TRBD1, 5 bases. V shed 2 bases and J shed 7 bases, with 11 bases lying between them. The CDR3 totals 12 residues. Germline values: CDR1 GTSNPN, CDR2 SVGIG (reference sequence).

The J gene is TRBJ1-1, the V gene TRBV6-1; 10 nucleotides match TRBD1. CDR1 is MNHNS, CDR2 SASEGT, per germline. There are 18 residues in the CDR3. V was clipped by 4 bases and J by 3 bases; unmatched bases: 14. CDR3 sequence reads: CASSGGGTGDFRDTEAFF. In nucleotides, the CDR3 is TGTGCCAGCAGTGGAGGAGGGACAGGGGATTTTAGGGACACTGAAGCTTTCTTT.

The V call is TRBV10-3, the J call TRBJ1-1, with D uncertain. The V end lost 4 bases, the J end lost 1 base, and 10 bases lay between the germline ends. Germline V CDR1 and CDR2: ENHRY, SYGVKD. The CDR3 loop spans 14 amino acids. CDR3 residues: CAISGRETNTEAFF. The CDR3 DNA sequence: TGTGCCATCAGTGGGAGGGAAACGAACACTGAAGCTTTCTTT.

The rearrangement uses TRBV9 and TRBJ2-5; D could derive from TRBD1 or TRBD2 (6 bases each). Trimming left V 1 base short and J 4 bases short, with 14 bases between. The CDR3 contains 15 residues. The germline V gene encodes CDR1 SGDLS and CDR2 YYNGEE. The CDR3 loop reads CASSVRGLQGETQYF. The CDR3 DNA reads TGTGCCAGCAGCGTAAGAGGACTACAGGGAGAGACCCAGTACTTC.

The chain carries TRBV4-2 and TRBJ1-5; no firm D call. The CDR3 extends over 15 amino acids. From germline, CDR1 is LGHNA and CDR2 YNFKEQ. Trimming took 0 bases from V and 4 from J, leaving 10 bases between them. The CDR3 sequence is CASSQEKGQNQPQHF. The DNA of the CDR3 is TGTGCCAGCAGCCAAGAGAAGGGTCAAAATCAGCCCCAGCATTTT.

The chain carries TRBV6-5 and TRBJ2-2, with D hard to call. The CDR3 loop spans 11 amino acids. The V and J ends lost 6 bases and 7 bases respectively, with 6 bases between them. In germline, CDR1 is MNHEY, CDR2 SVGAGI. The CDR3 DNA reads TGTGCCAGCAGGGGGATCGGGGAGCTGTTTTTT. Translating it yields CASRGIGELFF.

The chain has TRBV5-4 and TRBJ1-1, with 7 bases aligning to TRBD1. CDR1 and CDR2 from the germline V gene are SGHNT and YYREEE (reference sequence). CDR3 length: 14 amino acids. The J segment lost 3 bases and the V segment lost 4 bases, leaving 6 bases of the junction unmatched. This chain's CDR3 is CASSGTVAYTEAFF. The CDR3 DNA reads as TGTGCCAGCAGCGGGACAGTCGCGTACACTGAAGCTTTCTTT. Full variable domain (rest looked up from reference TRBV5-4 and TRBJ1-1): ETGVTQSPTHLIKTRGQQVTLRCSSQSGHNTVSWYQQALGQGPQFIFQYYREEENGRGNFPPRFSGLQFPNYSSELNVNALELDDSALYLCASSGTVAYTEAFFGQGTRLTVV.

The rearrangement links TRBV27 to TRBJ2-2; the D gene is possibly TRBD2 (7 bases). The CDR3 consists of 16 residues. Deletions cut 0 bases from V and 4 bases from J, with 12 bases between. Germline CDR1 is MNHEY and CDR2 is SMNVEV (reference sequence). The CDR3 sequence: CASSLSGGPFTGELFF. Here the CDR3 DNA reads TGTGCCAGCAGTTTATCGGGGGGGCCCTTCACCGGGGAGCTGTTTTTT.

The chain combines TRBV5-1 with TRBJ1-1, with a tentative D call TRBD1 (5 bases). The CDR3 is 13 amino acids. The V end was cut by 4 bases, the J end by 1 base, with 8 bases between. CDR1 SGHRS and CDR2 YFSETQ come from the germline V gene. For the CDR3, the DNA is TGCGCCAGCAGCCCCGGGACGAACACTGAAGCTTTCTTT. Translating it yields CASSPGTNTEAFF. Using reference TRBV5-1 and TRBJ1-1 for the parts outside the CDR3, the full variable domain is KAGVTQTPRYLIKTRGQQVTLSCSPISGHRSVSWYQQTPGQGLQFLFEYFSETQRNKGNFPGRFSGRQFSNSRSEMNVSTLELGDSALYLCASSPGTNTEAFFGQGTRLTVV.

The J gene is TRBJ1-5, the V gene TRBV5-1, with D tentatively TRBD1 (5 bases). V shed 3 bases and J shed 6 bases, with 13 bases lying between them. The CDR3 length is 14 residues. From germline, CDR1 is SGHRS and CDR2 YFSETQ. The DNA of the CDR3 is TGCGCCAGCAGCTCCGGCGGGGGTAGTCAGCCCCAGCATTTT. Translated, it gives CASSSGGGSQPQHF.